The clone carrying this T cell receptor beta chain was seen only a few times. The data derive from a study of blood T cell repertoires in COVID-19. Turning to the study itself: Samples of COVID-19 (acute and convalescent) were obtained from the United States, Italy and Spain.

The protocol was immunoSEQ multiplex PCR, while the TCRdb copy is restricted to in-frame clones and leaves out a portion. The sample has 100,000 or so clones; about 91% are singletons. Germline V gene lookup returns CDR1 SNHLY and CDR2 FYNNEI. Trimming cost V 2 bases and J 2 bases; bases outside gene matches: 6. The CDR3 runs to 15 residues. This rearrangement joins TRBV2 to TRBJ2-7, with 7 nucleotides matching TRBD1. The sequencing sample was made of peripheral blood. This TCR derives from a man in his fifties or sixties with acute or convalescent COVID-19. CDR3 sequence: CASSETLGQTYEQYF. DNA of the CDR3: TGTGCCAGCAGTGAAACTCTGGGACAGACCTACGAGCAGTACTTC.